These 27 T cell receptor beta chains share one sample of origin, sequenced in a study of shared T cell receptors in the human thymus (dated by TCRdb to the early 2020s). Libraries were made using the immunoSEQ multiplex PCR assay. This is the immuneACCESS table as TCRdb keeps it, with only in-frame sequences that have V and J called. A part of the clones is gone; compared with another copy, unresolved V genes explain less than half, and the rest is unexplained. The sample table records about 380,000 clones; 95% of these occur just once. Together, the top ten hold approximately 0.02% of the sample. The sample taken for sequencing was thymocytes. These receptors originate from a human donor.

The chain uses TRBV6-1 and TRBJ2-7; D ambiguous. The ends were cut back, 4 bases at V and 5 bases at J, with 21 bases in the middle. This CDR3 contains 16 residues. CDR1 MNHNS and CDR2 SASEGT come from the germline V gene. The CDR3 loop reads CASSASDGLPRNEQYF. CDR3 DNA: TGTGCCAGCAGTGCCTCTGACGGGCTCCCCAGGAACGAGCAGTACTTC.

V and J are TRBV29-1 and TRBJ2-1, with 15 bases matching TRBD2. V was clipped by 1 base and J by 4 bases; unmatched bases: 14. The CDR3 contains 20 residues. Germline V lookup: CDR1 SQVTM, CDR2 ANQGSEA. CDR3 in DNA: TGCAGCGTTGAAGGGGATGAGTTAGGACTAGCGGGAGGGCCGTACAATGAGCAGTTCTTC. Amino acids: CSVEGDELGLAGGPYNEQFF.

The chain is built from TRBV5-1 and TRBJ1-2, with D perhaps TRBD1 (5 bases). V dropped 4 bases and J dropped 7 bases, with 14 bases sitting between them. In germline, CDR1 is SGHRS, CDR2 YFSETQ. CDR3 length: 13 residues. Here the CDR3 DNA reads TGCGCCAGCAGCCCTCCACGGAGGGGTGGCTACACCTTC. Translated, it gives CASSPPRRGGYTF. Supplemented by reference TRBV5-1 and TRBJ1-2, the full variable domain reads KAGVTQTPRYLIKTRGQQVTLSCSPISGHRSVSWYQQTPGQGLQFLFEYFSETQRNKGNFPGRFSGRQFSNSRSEMNVSTLELGDSALYLCASSPPRRGGYTFGSGTRLTVV.

The V gene is TRBV13, the J gene TRBJ2-2; D remains unclear. V was clipped by 5 bases and J by 2 bases, with 15 bases between them. There are 16 residues in the CDR3. CDR1 is PRHDT and CDR2 is FYEKMQ in the germline V gene (reference sequence). CDR3 bases: TGTGCCAGCAGCGACGGCACGGCTTTCAACACCGGGGAGCTGTTTTTT. Residues: CASSDGTAFNTGELFF.

The gene calls are TRBV30 and TRBJ1-2; D gene unclear. The CDR3 has 12 residues. Trimming stripped 2 bases from V and 0 bases from J, with 4 bases between. Germline-derived CDR1 and CDR2 are GTSNPN and SVGIG (reference sequence). CDR3 DNA: TGTGCCTGGAGTCCTGCTAACTATGGCTACACCTTC. Encoded protein: CAWSPANYGYTF.

The CDR3 sequence is CASSPTSGNQETQYF. The CDR3 bases are TGTGCCAGCAGCCCAACTAGCGGGAACCAAGAGACCCAGTACTTC. The chain joins TRBV2 to TRBJ2-5; 10 bases are a match to TRBD2. V dropped 6 bases and J dropped 0; count of bases not matched to a gene: 4. The CDR3 extends over 15 amino acids. Germline V gene data show CDR1 as SNHLY and CDR2 as FYNNEI. Full variable domain (remainder filled in from reference TRBV2 and TRBJ2-5): EPEVTQTPSHQVTQMGQEVILRCVPISNHLYFYWYRQILGQKVEFLVSFYNNEISEKSEIFDDQFSVERPDGSNFTLKIRSTKLEDSAMYFCASSPTSGNQETQYFGPGTRLLVL.

This chain uses TRBV11-2 with TRBJ2-1; 11 positions agree with TRBD2. After removal of 3 bases from V and 12 bases from J, the junction contained 10 bases not matched to a gene. The CDR3 runs 15 residues. Germline V gives CDR1 SGHAT, CDR2 FQNNGV. This CDR3 is CASSFGTSGPVGQFF. CDR3 bases: TGTGCCAGCAGCTTTGGGACTAGCGGCCCTGTGGGGCAGTTCTTC.

This clone was detected only once. J is TRBJ1-2 and V is TRBV5-4; no reliable D call. V shed 5 bases and J shed 8 bases, with 19 bases lying between them. The CDR3 loop spans 14 amino acids. Germline V gives CDR1 SGHNT, CDR2 YYREEE (reference sequence). CDR3 protein: CASRPSETGRGYTF. The CDR3 DNA reads as TGTGCCAGCAGGCCTTCGGAGACGGGCAGGGGCTACACCTTC.

The chain recombines TRBV7-2 with TRBJ2-7; TRBD2 matches at 8 bases. CDR3 length: 16 residues. V lost 1 base, J lost 7 bases, and 12 bases stayed unmatched. The germline V gene encodes CDR1 SGHTA and CDR2 FQGNSA. In nucleotides, the CDR3 is TGTGCCAGCAGCTTAGGCTACCGGGAGGGCCATCGGGAGCAGTACTTC. Its protein is CASSLGYREGHREQYF.

The chain employs TRBV7-2 and TRBJ2-3; D ambiguous. The germline CDR1 and CDR2 sequences are SGHTA and FQGNSA. CDR3 size: 15 residues. The ends were cut back, 7 bases at V and 4 bases at J, with 18 bases in the middle. The CDR3, as DNA: TGTGCCAGCATCATATTGACACCGACGGCAGATACGCAGTATTTT. Residues: CASIILTPTADTQYF.

V usage is TRBV28 and J usage is TRBJ2-1; either TRBD1 or TRBD2 may supply D (5 bases each). Germline CDR1 and CDR2: MDHEN and SYDVKM. This CDR3 region has 17 residues. Trimming took off 4 bases at V and 7 bases at J, with 23 bases between the two ends. CDR3 nucleotide sequence: TGTGCCAGCAGTTCTCCAATCGAACGGGACCCCCCGAATGAGCAGTTCTTC. Translation: CASSSPIERDPPNEQFF.

This chain connects TRBV7-8 to TRBJ2-2, with D possibly being TRBD1 (6 bases). Germline lookup yields CDR1 SGHVS and CDR2 FQNEAQ. The CDR3 consists of 18 residues. Trimming cost V 6 bases and J 1 base, with 21 bases left between them. As DNA, the CDR3 is TGTGCCAGCAGGAAAGAAGCTAAGGACAGTGTGAACACCGGGGAGCTGTTTTTT. This codes for CASRKEAKDSVNTGELFF.

This chain connects TRBV10-1 to TRBJ2-3; 7 nucleotides align to TRBD2. From germline, CDR1 is WNHNN and CDR2 SYGVQD (reference sequence). This CDR3 comprises 17 residues. J was trimmed by 2 bases and V by 6 bases; bases with no gene match: 14. The CDR3 DNA reads as TGCGCCAGCAGACCCCCTTTAGCGGGTAATTACACAGATACGCAGTATTTT. As protein: CASRPPLAGNYTDTQYF.

V gene TRBV15 combines with J gene TRBJ2-1, with 9 bases fitting TRBD1. Germline V gene lookup returns CDR1 LNHNV and CDR2 YYDKDF (reference sequence). This CDR3 region has 17 residues. After removal of 3 bases from V and 5 bases from J, the junction contained 11 bases not matched to a gene. The DNA of the CDR3 is TGTGCCACCAGCAGGACCTGGGGACAGGGAGCGAACAATGAGCAGTTCTTC. Residues: CATSRTWGQGANNEQFF.

The rearrangement uses TRBV7-8 and TRBJ2-7; a possible D gene is TRBD1 (5 bases). Trimming took 5 bases from V and 4 from J, leaving 18 bases between them. The CDR3 consists of 15 residues. Germline V lookup: CDR1 SGHVS, CDR2 FQNEAQ. This CDR3 is CASSPGHPQEYEQYF. The CDR3 DNA is TGTGCCAGCAGCCCAGGACACCCACAAGAATACGAGCAGTACTTC.

The CDR3 sequence: CASSVEGTGVLRSNEQFF. The CDR3 bases are TGTGCCAGCAGCGTAGAAGGGACAGGGGTCCTTAGATCCAATGAGCAGTTCTTC. The V call is TRBV9, the J call TRBJ2-1, with 10 bases aligning to TRBD1. V shed 0 bases and J 6 bases; nucleotides not matched to a gene: 12. Per germline, CDR1 SGDLS and CDR2 YYNGEE. CDR3 length: 18 amino acids.

V usage is TRBV10-3 and J usage is TRBJ2-2; TRBD1 aligns across 10 bases. V shed 5 bases, J shed 6 bases, and the junction held 6 bases outside the gene matches. The CDR3 length is 15 residues. CDR1 ENHRY and CDR2 SYGVKD come from the germline V gene. CDR3 DNA: TGTGCCATCAGTAAGACAGGGGGCGCGTCCGGGGAGCTGTTTTTT. Translating it yields CAISKTGGASGELFF.

This sequence joins TRBV15 and TRBJ2-5; TRBD1 aligns across 7 bases. With the DNA end fitting TRBJ2-7 better, the J assignment may be wrong. CDR1 is LNHNV and CDR2 is YYDKDF in the germline V gene (reference sequence). The CDR3 extends over 18 amino acids. This CDR3 reads CATSRVPGTANRVGEQYF. The CDR3 bases are TGTGCCACCAGCAGAGTGCCAGGGACAGCCAACCGTGTGGGCGAGCAGTACTTC.

The table lists this clone with a count of one. The J gene is TRBJ2-3, the V gene TRBV29-1; 8 bases are a match to TRBD1. Germline V gene data show CDR1 as SQVTM and CDR2 as ANQGSEA. The CDR3 runs to 14 residues. J gave up 2 bases and V 7 bases, and 8 bases lay outside the gene matches. The CDR3 DNA reads as TGCAGCGCTTGGACAGGGCGGATCACAGATACGCAGTATTTT. Protein: CSAWTGRITDTQYF.

The chain has TRBV11-2 and TRBJ2-7; TRBD2 matches at 9 bases. The J segment lost 4 bases and the V segment lost 0 bases, leaving 4 bases of the junction unmatched. The CDR3 covers 15 residues. The germline gives CDR1 SGHAT, CDR2 FQNNGV. The CDR3 protein is CASSLEGLASYEQYF. Here the CDR3 DNA reads TGTGCCAGCAGCTTAGAGGGACTAGCCTCGTACGAGCAGTACTTC.

V gene TRBV30 combines with J gene TRBJ1-5; D is perhaps TRBD1 (5 bases). The V gene lost 3 bases and the J gene lost 5 bases, with 17 bases spanning the gap. The germline CDR1 and CDR2 sequences are GTSNPN and SVGIG (reference sequence). The CDR3 is 15 residues long. The CDR3 region has the DNA TGTGCCTGGAGCAGACAGAGCGACCCATATCAGCCCCAGCATTTT. Protein: CAWSRQSDPYQPQHF.

V is TRBV10-3 and J is TRBJ2-1, with a weak D call TRBD2 (6 bases). Trimming left V 3 bases short and J 8 bases short, with 17 bases between. The CDR3 is 15 amino acids. Looked up from germline, CDR1 is ENHRY and CDR2 is SYGVKD. The CDR3 loop reads CAISDPTRDSDEQFF. Written as DNA, the CDR3 is TGTGCCATCAGTGACCCGACCCGGGACTCCGATGAGCAGTTCTTC.

The rearrangement links TRBV10-3 to TRBJ2-3; TRBD2 matches at 7 bases. The CDR3 is made up of 13 amino acids. CDR1 and CDR2 from the germline V gene are ENHRY and SYGVKD. J gave up 1 base and V 7 bases, and 2 bases lay outside the gene matches. The CDR3 is CAIKRGGTDTQYF. Written as DNA, the CDR3 is TGTGCCATCAAGCGGGGTGGCACAGATACGCAGTATTTT.

The V call is TRBV5-1, the J call TRBJ2-7; 7 nucleotides match TRBD1. Trimming at V came to 4 bases and at J to 0 bases, leaving 7 bases not matched to a gene. The CDR3 is 15 residues long. CDR1 and CDR2 from the germline V gene are SGHRS and YFSETQ. The CDR3: CASSPRDRPSYEQYF. CDR3 DNA sequence: TGCGCCAGCAGCCCCAGGGACAGACCCTCCTACGAGCAGTACTTC.

The V call is TRBV5-1, the J call TRBJ2-3, with 8 bases identical to TRBD2. CDR3 length equals 15 residues. Germline CDR1 SGHRS, CDR2 YFSETQ. Trimming cost V 2 bases and J 0 bases; bases outside gene matches: 2. The CDR3 loop is CASSLAGESTDTQYF. In nucleotides, the CDR3 is TGCGCCAGCAGCTTAGCGGGAGAGAGCACAGATACGCAGTATTTT.

V and J are TRBV15 and TRBJ1-6, with TRBD1 matching over 7 bases. V shed 3 bases, J shed 7 bases, and the junction held 12 bases outside the gene matches. Germline assignment: CDR1 LNHNV and CDR2 YYDKDF (reference sequence). The CDR3 consists of 17 residues. CDR3 region: CATSRDASGTANSPLHF. DNA for the CDR3: TGTGCCACCAGCAGGGACGCCAGCGGGACAGCGAATTCACCCCTCCACTTT. Drawing the rest from reference TRBV15 and TRBJ1-6, the complete variable domain is DAMVIQNPRYQVTQFGKPVTLSCSQTLNHNVMYWYQQKSSQAPKLLFHYYDKDFNNEADTPDNFQSRRPNTSFCFLDIRSPGLGDTAMYLCATSRDASGTANSPLHFGNGTRLTVT.

The V gene is TRBV29-1, the J gene TRBJ1-3; D might be TRBD1 (6 bases). The germline CDR1 and CDR2 sequences are SQVTM and ANQGSEA. V shed 0 bases and J shed 0 bases, with 15 bases lying between them. The CDR3 loop spans 17 amino acids. CDR3 amino acids: CSVEDPPRDTSGNTIYF. As DNA, the CDR3 is TGCAGCGTTGAAGATCCCCCCCGGGACACCTCTGGAAACACCATATATTTT.